This T cell receptor beta chain derives from a study of blood T cell repertoires in COVID-19. About the study: In each case, the material was cDNA or gDNA derived from T cells, B-cell-depleted T cells, or PBMCs.

The germline V gene encodes CDR1 LGHNA and CDR2 YNFKEQ. Trimming cost V 0 bases and J 10 bases, with 25 bases left between them. The CDR3 totals 18 residues. Original analysis: Researchers report that nucleated cell counts were estimated from reference gene primer amplification. Method: immunoSEQ multiplex PCR; TCRdb's copy keeps in-frame clones and lacks some. That table gives V, J and clone size, and the DNA gave D and trimming. The table records around 230,000 clones, around 85% of them present only once. The chain carries TRBV4-2 and TRBJ2-4, with a tentative D call TRBD2 (6 bases). The sample comprised peripheral blood. The TCR originated in a middle-aged man with acute or convalescent COVID-19. The CDR3 loop is CASSQDPLTEAGPGIQYF. The CDR3 coding sequence is TGTGCCAGCAGCCAAGATCCCCTCACCGAGGCGGGGCCGGGGATTCAGTACTTC.